These 10 T cell receptor beta chains share one sample of origin, sequenced in a study of PD-1 blockade in classical Hodgkin lymphoma. All trial patients relapsed after autologous stem cell transplantation. Sequencing was performed with immunoSEQ multiplex PCR; in TCRdb, only in-frame clones are kept and a portion is missing. The sample records some 22,000 clones, around 82% being singletons. Sample: peripheral blood mononuclear cells (PBMCs), taken before the second cycle of nivolumab. The receptors come from a human donor with classical Hodgkin lymphoma.

The rearrangement uses TRBV7-9 and TRBJ2-3; D remains ambiguous. This CDR3 has 17 residues. The germline CDR1 and CDR2 sequences are SEHNR and FQNEAQ (reference sequence). The germline V and J ends were trimmed by 0 bases and 1 base, with 14 bases remaining between them. The CDR3 DNA sequence: TGTGCCAGCAGCTTAGCCCAGAGCCCCCCTGGCACAGATACGCAGTATTTT. Amino acids: CASSLAQSPPGTDTQYF.

The chain carries TRBV6-5 and TRBJ2-2; a weak D match, TRBD2 (5 bases). Deletions cut 6 bases from V and 4 bases from J, with 12 bases between. In germline, CDR1 is MNHEY, CDR2 SVGAGI. The CDR3 loop spans 14 amino acids. CDR3 sequence (DNA): TGTGCCAGCAGCCGAATCCGGGGCACCGGGGAGCTGTTTTTT. It encodes CASSRIRGTGELFF.

J is TRBJ1-2 and V is TRBV6-6; 7 bases fit TRBD1. V shed 4 bases and J 10 bases; nucleotides not matched to a gene: 9. The CDR3 spans 13 residues. Germline V CDR1 and CDR2: MNHNY, SVGAGI (reference sequence). The DNA for the CDR3 is TGTGCCAGCAGTTTGTGGGACAGAGGGGACTACACCTTC. Its translation is CASSLWDRGDYTF.

This chain connects TRBV11-2 to TRBJ1-1; D gene uncertain. V lost 8 bases to trimming and J lost 2 bases, with 12 bases between them. Germline CDR1 reads SGHAT; CDR2 reads FQNNGV. The CDR3 loop spans 13 amino acids. The DNA of the CDR3 is TGTGCCAGCGGTAGTGGGATAAACACTGAAGCTTTCTTT. Protein sequence: CASGSGINTEAFF.

The rearrangement links TRBV11-2 to TRBJ1-1, with a weak D call TRBD1 (6 bases). This CDR3 is built from 15 residues. V was pared by 2 bases and J by 0 bases, with 10 bases between. The germline CDR1 and CDR2 sequences are SGHAT and FQNNGV. The CDR3 protein is CASSLRGGLNTEAFF. CDR3 DNA: TGTGCCAGCAGCTTAAGGGGGGGGTTGAACACTGAAGCTTTCTTT.

The V gene is TRBV4-2, the J gene TRBJ2-2; perhaps TRBD1 as D (5 bases). The CDR3 runs to 14 residues. From germline, CDR1 is LGHNA and CDR2 YNFKEQ. V was pared by 8 bases and J by 1 base, with 11 bases between. Here the CDR3 DNA reads TGTGCCAGCGGCGGCGGACAGAACACCGGGGAGCTGTTTTTT. This sequence encodes CASGGGQNTGELFF.

V usage is TRBV18 and J usage is TRBJ2-7; a possible D gene is TRBD1 (5 bases). Looked up from germline, CDR1 is KGHSH and CDR2 is LQKENI. V was shortened by 3 bases and J by 6 bases, with 12 bases between the two germline ends. This CDR3 is 13 amino acids long. The CDR3 sequence is CASSPSRVGEQYF. CDR3 in DNA: TGTGCCAGCTCACCCTCCAGGGTTGGCGAGCAGTACTTC.

The J gene is TRBJ2-7, the V gene TRBV5-1; D possibly corresponds to TRBD2 (7 bases). V gave up 10 bases and J gave up 7 bases, with 21 bases separating them. The CDR3 spans 13 residues. Per germline, CDR1 SGHRS and CDR2 YFSETQ. The CDR3 region has the DNA TGCGCCTGCGGGGGCGCCGGGAACCGGGAGCAGTACTTC. It is translated as CACGGAGNREQYF.

The J gene is TRBJ2-7, the V gene TRBV18; the D gene could be TRBD1 or TRBD2 (5 bases each). Germline CDR1 KGHSH, CDR2 LQKENI. The V and J ends lost 2 bases and 3 bases respectively, with 11 bases between them. This CDR3 has 14 residues. CDR3 bases: TGTGCCAGCTCACCAGTTAGGGACGTCTACGAGCAGTACTTC. It translates to CASSPVRDVYEQYF.

This clone was found once. V gene TRBV5-4 combines with J gene TRBJ2-1, with 10 bases matching TRBD1. The CDR3 is 15 amino acids. J gave up 8 bases and V 4 bases, and 9 bases lay outside the gene matches. CDR1 and CDR2 from the germline V gene are SGHNT and YYREEE (reference sequence). The CDR3 nucleotides are TGTGCCAGCAGCCATCGACAGGGGGCGTCCCATGAGCAGTTCTTC. Translating it yields CASSHRQGASHEQFF.